These 24 T cell receptor beta chains originate from one sample sequenced in a study of blood T cell repertoires in COVID-19. Produced via immunoSEQ multiplex PCR; TCRdb's table is partial and in-frame only. The table lists about 140,000 clones, around 86% of them singletons. The sequencing input was peripheral blood. The receptors originated from a human donor in a cohort sampled during active COVID-19.

This clone was observed once. V is TRBV6-6 and J is TRBJ2-1; maybe TRBD2 (5 bases). This CDR3 region has 13 residues. V was shortened by 6 bases and J by 9 bases, with 15 bases between the two germline ends. Germline V gene sequence: CDR1 MNHNY, CDR2 SVGAGI (reference sequence). Here the CDR3 reads CASRPDGRGEQFF. The CDR3 nucleotides are TGTGCCAGCAGACCGGACGGCCGGGGTGAGCAGTTCTTC.

In this sample, this clone turned up many times. The chain carries TRBV4-3 and TRBJ2-3; D possibly corresponds to TRBD2 (6 bases). CDR1 LGHNA and CDR2 YSLEER come from the germline V gene. This CDR3 is 16 amino acids long. V lost 0 bases, J lost 4 bases, and 14 bases lay in between. Here the CDR3 DNA reads TGCGCCAGCAGCCAAGATCGGGCGGGACTCGCAGATACGCAGTATTTT. Translating it yields CASSQDRAGLADTQYF.

V usage is TRBV6-5 and J usage is TRBJ2-3, with D possibly TRBD2 on 6 matching bases. CDR1 MNHEY and CDR2 SVGAGI come from the germline V gene. The CDR3 is made up of 14 amino acids. Trimming removed 8 bases at V and 0 bases at J, with 12 bases between. The chain's CDR3 is CASASGASTDTQYF. DNA for the CDR3: TGTGCCAGCGCTTCGGGAGCTAGCACAGATACGCAGTATTTT.

CDR3 coding DNA: TGTGCCACCAGTGATTCACGAAAGGGACAGGGGGTAAACTATGGCTACACCTTC. It yields the protein CATSDSRKGQGVNYGYTF. V is TRBV24-1 and J is TRBJ1-2, with TRBD1 matching over 11 bases. CDR3 size: 18 residues. V shed 2 bases, J shed 2 bases, and the junction held 9 bases outside the gene matches. The germline gives CDR1 KGHDR, CDR2 SFDVKD.

The J gene is TRBJ1-5, the V gene TRBV7-6; D unclear. CDR3 length equals 16 residues. In germline, CDR1 is SGHVS, CDR2 FNYEAQ. Trimming pared 5 bases from V and 0 bases from J, leaving 14 bases between. CDR3 protein: CASSPAHRYSNQPQHF. DNA for the CDR3: TGTGCCAGCAGCCCGGCCCACAGATATAGCAATCAGCCCCAGCATTTT.

The V gene is TRBV13, the J gene TRBJ2-5; the match to TRBD2 covers 8 bases. Trimming took 5 bases from V and 1 from J; bases not matched to a gene: 9. This CDR3 spans 16 amino acids. Germline V lookup: CDR1 PRHDT, CDR2 FYEKMQ (reference sequence). For the CDR3, the DNA is TGTGCCAGCAGCCGCCCGCCCGGGACTAGCCAAGAGACCCAGTACTTC. Translated, it gives CASSRPPGTSQETQYF.

This clone was counted a few times. CDR3 residues: CASRRQGAGDTQYF. CDR3 in DNA: TGTGCCAGCAGGAGACAGGGGGCCGGAGATACGCAGTATTTT. This sequence joins TRBV2 and TRBJ2-3; 10 positions match TRBD1. There are 14 residues in the CDR3. Germline-derived CDR1 and CDR2 are SNHLY and FYNNEI. Trimming cost V 6 bases and J 5 bases; bases outside gene matches: 5.

The V call is TRBV18, the J call TRBJ1-1; no clear D gene. In germline, CDR1 is KGHSH, CDR2 LQKENI. V was shortened by 3 bases and J by 11 bases, with 16 bases between the two germline ends. The CDR3 runs to 13 residues. This CDR3 reads CASSPPVPRKAFF. The CDR3 DNA follows: TGTGCCAGCTCACCCCCCGTCCCGCGGAAGGCTTTCTTT.

V is TRBV3-1 (or the pseudogene TRBV3-2) and J is TRBJ1-6; no clear D gene. From germline, CDR1 is LGHDT and CDR2 YNNKEL (reference sequence). The CDR3 has 13 residues. Trimming cost V 1 base and J 7 bases, with 5 bases left between them. The chain's CDR3 is CASSQGRNSPLHF. CDR3 nucleotide sequence: TGTGCCAGCAGCCAAGGGAGAAATTCACCCCTCCACTTT.

The chain carries TRBV9 and TRBJ1-1; 7 bases map to TRBD1. Germline V gene lookup returns CDR1 SGDLS and CDR2 YYNGEE. The trim removed 0 bases at V and 3 bases at J, leaving 5 bases unmatched. The CDR3 consists of 15 residues. CDR3 residues: CASSVDLTGYTEAFF. DNA of the CDR3: TGTGCCAGCAGCGTAGATCTGACAGGGTACACTGAAGCTTTCTTT.

This rearrangement joins TRBV11-2 to TRBJ2-5; possibly TRBD1 for D (7 bases). V gave up 5 bases and J gave up 5 bases, with 21 bases separating them. The CDR3 has 16 amino acids. Germline CDR1 SGHAT, CDR2 FQNNGV. CDR3 sequence reads: CASSPPGGGKGETQYF. The CDR3 bases are TGTGCCAGCAGCCCGCCCGGAGGGGGCAAGGGGGAGACCCAGTACTTC.

The rearrangement uses TRBV27 and TRBJ2-7; D gene ambiguous. Germline values: CDR1 MNHEY, CDR2 SMNVEV (reference sequence). This CDR3 comprises 14 residues. V was cut by 8 bases and J by 6 bases, with 20 bases left in between. CDR3 sequence: CASRPKLDSPEQYF. CDR3 DNA sequence: TGTGCCAGCCGTCCTAAATTAGACTCCCCCGAGCAGTACTTC.

The V gene is TRBV2, the J gene TRBJ1-5; no definite D call. This CDR3 is 11 amino acids long. In germline, CDR1 is SNHLY, CDR2 FYNNEI. Trimming shortened V by 3 bases and J by 12 bases, and 9 bases separated the two germline ends. CDR3 in amino acids: CASSEAGYQHF. DNA for the CDR3: TGTGCCAGCAGTGAGGCAGGTTACCAGCATTTT.

The chain is built from TRBV19 and TRBJ1-1; 8 nucleotides line up with TRBD1. CDR3 length: 16 residues. V shed 3 bases and J 0 bases; nucleotides not matched to a gene: 6. Germline CDR1 is LNHDA and CDR2 is SQIVND (reference sequence). The CDR3 sequence is CASSIPGGPMNTEAFF. CDR3 coding DNA: TGTGCCAGTAGTATCCCAGGGGGCCCCATGAACACTGAAGCTTTCTTT.

CDR3 nucleotides: TGTGCCAGCTCACCCTCCCGGACAGGGTTGGACACTGAAGCTTTCTTT. It is translated as CASSPSRTGLDTEAFF. The chain is built from TRBV18 and TRBJ1-1; TRBD1 matches 8 bases. There are 16 residues in the CDR3. From germline, CDR1 is KGHSH and CDR2 LQKENI. The J segment lost 3 bases and the V segment lost 3 bases, leaving 9 bases of the junction unmatched.

This clone was counted only a few times. The chain combines TRBV6-5 with TRBJ2-5, with 8 nucleotides matching TRBD1. The V segment lost 5 bases and the J segment 7 bases; nucleotides outside the gene matches: 6. The CDR3 length is 13 residues. The germline V gene encodes CDR1 MNHEY and CDR2 SVGAGI. The CDR3 bases are TGTGCCAGCAGTCCGGACAGGGCGGTGACCCAGTACTTC. Translation gives CASSPDRAVTQYF.

V gene TRBV7-9 combines with J gene TRBJ2-5; 7 nucleotides line up with TRBD2. Germline V gives CDR1 SEHNR, CDR2 FQNEAQ (reference sequence). The CDR3 totals 12 residues. Unmatched junction bases numbered 4, after V lost 5 bases and J lost 7 bases. The CDR3 sequence is CASSPAGRTQYF. The CDR3 coding sequence is TGTGCCAGCAGCCCAGCGGGACGGACCCAGTACTTC.

The chain recombines TRBV28 with TRBJ2-3; possibly TRBD2 for D (6 bases). CDR1 is MDHEN, CDR2 SYDVKM, per germline. This CDR3 contains 13 residues. Deletions cut 6 bases from V and 6 bases from J, with 13 bases between. The chain's CDR3 is CASSWGVPDTQYF. The DNA for the CDR3 is TGTGCCAGCAGCTGGGGGGTCCCGGATACGCAGTATTTT.

The genes are TRBV5-1 and TRBJ1-4; D remains unclear. Per the germline V gene, CDR1 is SGHRS and CDR2 is YFSETQ. The V and J ends lost 1 base and 8 bases respectively, with 12 bases between them. This CDR3 is built from 14 residues. The CDR3 here is CASSLSGYGEKLFF. The CDR3 nucleotides are TGCGCCAGCAGCTTGAGCGGGTACGGGGAAAAACTGTTTTTT.

V usage is TRBV4-3 and J usage is TRBJ1-5; D is possibly TRBD1 (6 bases). V shed 0 bases and J shed 4 bases, with 13 bases lying between them. This CDR3 has 16 amino acids. Germline V gives CDR1 LGHNA, CDR2 YSLEER. The CDR3 reads CASSQDPGVSNQPQHF. The DNA of the CDR3 is TGCGCCAGCAGCCAAGATCCAGGGGTATCGAATCAGCCCCAGCATTTT.

The chain joins TRBV18 to TRBJ2-7; tentative D call: TRBD2 (6 bases). CDR1 is KGHSH, CDR2 LQKENI, per germline. Trimming cost V 4 bases and J 2 bases, with 18 bases left between them. The CDR3 runs to 16 residues. The CDR3 nucleotides read TGTGCCAGCTCACGATTGCTGGGACTGAATACCTACGAGCAGTACTTC. Translating it yields CASSRLLGLNTYEQYF.

The chain carries TRBV28 and TRBJ2-7; 8 nucleotides agree with TRBD2. The V and J ends lost 2 bases and 7 bases, in that order; junction bases with no gene match: 7. The germline V gene encodes CDR1 MDHEN and CDR2 SYDVKM. The CDR3 runs to 14 residues. The CDR3 DNA is TGTGCCAGCAGTTTAACGGCGGGAGGCGCTGAGCAGTACTTC. It specifies CASSLTAGGAEQYF.

The rearrangement joins TRBV15 to TRBJ1-6, with 7 bases fitting TRBD1. CDR3 length: 14 amino acids. The trim removed 3 bases at V and 7 bases at J, leaving 3 bases unmatched. Germline V gene lookup returns CDR1 LNHNV and CDR2 YYDKDF (reference sequence). The CDR3 nucleotides are TGTGCCACCAGCAGGTTAGGGGGCAATTCACCCCTCCACTTT. It is translated as CATSRLGGNSPLHF.

This clone turned up a few times. The chain recombines TRBV28 with TRBJ1-2, with TRBD1 matching 7 bases. V lost 3 bases and J lost 7; bases outside the gene matches: 8. The CDR3 has 14 residues. The germline V gene has CDR1 MDHEN and CDR2 SYDVKM. The CDR3 sequence is CASSFDRVRSGYTF. DNA of the CDR3: TGTGCCAGCAGTTTTGACAGGGTACGCAGTGGCTACACCTTC.